These 7 T cell receptor beta chains share one sample of origin, sequenced in a study of cytotoxic CD8 clonotypes in ibrutinib-treated CLL. Using immunoSEQ multiplex PCR, the repertoire was profiled, and TCRdb retains in-frame clones only, with some absent. The data contain around 160,000 clones, 70% to 90% of them singletons. The starting material was PBMCs, obtained at disease progression, from a patient treated with ibrutinib. The receptor set was obtained from a human donor with chronic lymphocytic leukemia.

V and J are TRBV29-1 and TRBJ2-5, with 10 bases lining up with TRBD1. This CDR3 region has 13 residues. V was clipped by 4 bases and J by 3 bases; unmatched bases: 2. Germline lookup yields CDR1 SQVTM and CDR2 ANQGSEA. Here the CDR3 reads CSVATGGEETQYF. The DNA of the CDR3 is TGCAGCGTTGCGACAGGGGGCGAAGAGACCCAGTACTTC. The whole variable domain, remainder taken from reference TRBV29-1 and TRBJ2-5, is SAVISQKPSRDICQRGTSLTIQCQVDSQVTMMFWYRQQPGQSLTLIATANQGSEATYESGFVIDKFPISRPNLTFSTLTVSNMSPEDSSIYLCSVATGGEETQYFGPGTRLLVL.

The count of this clone is one. V and J are TRBV14 and TRBJ2-1, with D tentatively TRBD1 (6 bases). The germline CDR1 and CDR2 sequences are SGHDN and FVKESK. The CDR3 is 17 amino acids. V was trimmed by 4 bases and J by 7 bases, leaving 23 bases between them. CDR3 DNA: TGTGCCAGCAGCCGTCACCTTGGGCAGGGGAGACTGAATGAGCAGTTCTTC. It specifies CASSRHLGQGRLNEQFF.

V gene TRBV4-1 combines with J gene TRBJ2-7, with 9 positions matching TRBD2. This CDR3 has 16 residues. V was pared by 3 bases and J by 0 bases, with 6 bases of the junction left unmatched. CDR1 is MGHRA, CDR2 YSYEKL, per germline. The CDR3 reads CASSHPLAGSSYEQYF. In DNA form, the CDR3 reads TGCGCCAGCAGCCACCCACTAGCGGGTAGCTCCTACGAGCAGTACTTC.

The chain joins TRBV7-3 to TRBJ2-1; a possible D gene is TRBD1 (5 bases). CDR1 is SGHTA and CDR2 is FQGTGA in the germline V gene. V was clipped by 1 base and J by 6 bases, with 10 bases between them. This CDR3 is built from 14 residues. CDR3 sequence (DNA): TGTGCCAGCAGCTTAAATACAGGAATCAATGAGCAGTTCTTC. This translates into CASSLNTGINEQFF.

The genes are TRBV5-6 and TRBJ2-7, with 12 bases identical to TRBD2. The CDR3 sequence is 15 residues long. V shed 4 bases and J 3 bases; nucleotides not matched to a gene: 5. The germline CDR1 and CDR2 sequences are SGHDT and YYEEEE. The CDR3: CASSETSGGLYEQYF. The CDR3 region has the DNA TGTGCCAGCAGCGAGACTAGCGGGGGACTCTACGAGCAGTACTTC.

This rearrangement joins TRBV27 to TRBJ2-7, with no clear D. The CDR3 totals 12 residues. Germline V gene data show CDR1 as MNHEY and CDR2 as SMNVEV (reference sequence). Trimming cost V 2 bases and J 6 bases, with 8 bases left between them. As DNA, the CDR3 is TGTGCCAGCAGTTTACCCCCCGGCGAGCAGTACTTC. It yields the protein CASSLPPGEQYF.

Turning to this clone: The junction and the germline gene differ at one end; a read error may be behind it. The rearrangement links TRBV5-1 to TRBJ2-7; 9 nucleotides align to TRBD2. CDR3 length: 15 amino acids. Looked up from germline, CDR1 is SGHRS and CDR2 is YFSETQ. The CDR3 bases are TGCGCCAGCAGCAATTGGTCGGCGGCGGGAGGGCTGTTCATATTC. Protein sequence: CASSNWSAAGGLFIF.